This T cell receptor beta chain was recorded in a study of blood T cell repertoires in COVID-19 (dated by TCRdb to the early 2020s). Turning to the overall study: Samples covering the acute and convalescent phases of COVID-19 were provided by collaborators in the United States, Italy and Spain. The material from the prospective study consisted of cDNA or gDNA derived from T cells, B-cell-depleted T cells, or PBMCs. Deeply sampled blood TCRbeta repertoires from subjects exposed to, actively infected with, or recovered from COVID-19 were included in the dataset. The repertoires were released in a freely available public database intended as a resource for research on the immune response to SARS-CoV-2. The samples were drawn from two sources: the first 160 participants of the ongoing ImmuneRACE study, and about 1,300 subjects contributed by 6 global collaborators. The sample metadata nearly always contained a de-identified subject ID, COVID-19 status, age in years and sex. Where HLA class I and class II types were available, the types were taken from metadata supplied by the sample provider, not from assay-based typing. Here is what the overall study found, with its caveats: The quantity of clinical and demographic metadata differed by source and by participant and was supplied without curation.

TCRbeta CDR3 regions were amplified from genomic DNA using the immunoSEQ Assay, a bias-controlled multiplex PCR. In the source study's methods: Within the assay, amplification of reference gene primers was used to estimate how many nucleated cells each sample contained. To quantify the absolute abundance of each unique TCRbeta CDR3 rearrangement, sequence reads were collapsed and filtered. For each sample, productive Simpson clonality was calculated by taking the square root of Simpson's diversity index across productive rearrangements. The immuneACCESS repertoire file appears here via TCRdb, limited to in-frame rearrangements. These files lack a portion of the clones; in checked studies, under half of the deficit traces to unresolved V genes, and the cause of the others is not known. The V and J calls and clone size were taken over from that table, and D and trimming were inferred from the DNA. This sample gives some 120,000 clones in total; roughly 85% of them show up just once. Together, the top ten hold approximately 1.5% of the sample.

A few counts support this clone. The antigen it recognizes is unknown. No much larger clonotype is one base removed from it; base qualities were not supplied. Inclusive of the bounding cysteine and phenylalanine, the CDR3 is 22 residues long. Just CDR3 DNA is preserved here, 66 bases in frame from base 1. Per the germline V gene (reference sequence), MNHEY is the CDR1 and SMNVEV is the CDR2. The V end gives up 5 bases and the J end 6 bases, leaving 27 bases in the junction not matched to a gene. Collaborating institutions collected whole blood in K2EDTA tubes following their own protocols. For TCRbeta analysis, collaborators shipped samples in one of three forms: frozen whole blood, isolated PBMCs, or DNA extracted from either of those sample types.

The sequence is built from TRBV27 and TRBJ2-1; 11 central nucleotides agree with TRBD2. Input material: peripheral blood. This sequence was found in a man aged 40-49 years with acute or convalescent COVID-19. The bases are TGTGCCAGCAGTCCCCCCCCCGAGAGTAGCGGGAGGGCCGGGTGGCCGGGCAATGAGCAGTTCTTC. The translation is CASSPPPESSGRAGWPGNEQFF.